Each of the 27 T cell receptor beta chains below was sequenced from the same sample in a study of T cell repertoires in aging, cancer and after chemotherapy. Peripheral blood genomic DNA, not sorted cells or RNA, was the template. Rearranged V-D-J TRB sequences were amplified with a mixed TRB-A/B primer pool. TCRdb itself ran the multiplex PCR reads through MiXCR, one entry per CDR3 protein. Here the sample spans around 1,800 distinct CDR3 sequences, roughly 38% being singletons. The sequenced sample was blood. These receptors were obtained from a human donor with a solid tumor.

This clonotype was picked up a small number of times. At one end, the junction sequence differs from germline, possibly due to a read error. The CDR3 region has the DNA TGTGCCAGCAGTTTAGGGCAGGTTTTCGACTTC. Amino acids: CASSLGQVFDF. The genes are TRBV12-3 or TRBV12-4 and TRBJ2-7; D not resolved. The CDR3 length is 11 residues.

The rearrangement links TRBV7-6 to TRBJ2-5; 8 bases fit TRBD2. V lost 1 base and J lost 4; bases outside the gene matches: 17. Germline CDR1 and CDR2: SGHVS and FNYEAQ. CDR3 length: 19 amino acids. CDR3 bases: TGTGCCAGCAGCTTAGAAGGTTCGGGTCTAGCGGGCTTCGGAGAGACCCAGTACTTC. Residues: CASSLEGSGLAGFGETQYF.

This chain's CDR3 is CASSHPPGQGAGELFF. CDR3 bases: TGTGCCAGCAGCCACCCACCGGGACAGGGGGCCGGGGAGCTGTTTTTT. This sequence joins TRBV14 and TRBJ2-2; 11 bases agree with TRBD1. Germline CDR1 and CDR2: SGHDN and FVKESK. This CDR3 has 16 residues. Germline trimming cut 3 bases from V and 6 bases from J; bases unmatched to any gene: 6.

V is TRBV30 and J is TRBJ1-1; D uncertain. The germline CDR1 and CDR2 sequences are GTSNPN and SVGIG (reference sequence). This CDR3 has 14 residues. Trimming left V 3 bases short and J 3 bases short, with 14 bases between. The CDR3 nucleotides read TGTGCCTGGAGCCCGAACCTTCGGGACACTGAAGCTTTCTTT. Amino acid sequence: CAWSPNLRDTEAFF.

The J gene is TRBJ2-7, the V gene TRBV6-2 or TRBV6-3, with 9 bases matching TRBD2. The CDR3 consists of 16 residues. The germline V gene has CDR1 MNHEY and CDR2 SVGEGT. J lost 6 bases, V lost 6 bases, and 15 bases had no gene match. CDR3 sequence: CASRRRRIAGAGEQYF. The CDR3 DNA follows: TGTGCCAGCAGACGCCGCAGGATAGCGGGGGCCGGCGAGCAGTACTTC.

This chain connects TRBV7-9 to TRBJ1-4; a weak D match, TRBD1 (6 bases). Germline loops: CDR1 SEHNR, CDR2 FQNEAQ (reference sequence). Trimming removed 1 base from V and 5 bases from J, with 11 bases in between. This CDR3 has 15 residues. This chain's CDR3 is CASSLERGLNEKLFF. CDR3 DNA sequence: TGTGCCAGCAGCTTAGAAAGGGGGTTAAATGAAAAACTGTTTTTT.

The CDR3 sequence: CATSDQGNTDTQYF. The CDR3 DNA reads as TGTGCCACCAGTGACCAGGGGAACACAGATACGCAGTATTTT. This chain joins TRBV24-1 and TRBJ2-3; D may be TRBD1 (6 bases). The V gene's germline CDR1 is KGHDR and CDR2 SFDVKD. The CDR3 has 14 amino acids. Trimming stripped 4 bases from V and 2 bases from J, with 9 bases between.

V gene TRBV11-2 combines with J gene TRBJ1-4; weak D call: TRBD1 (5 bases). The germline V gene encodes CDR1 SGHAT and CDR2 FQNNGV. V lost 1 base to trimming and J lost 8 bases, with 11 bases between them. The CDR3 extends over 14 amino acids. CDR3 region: CASSLGQGAEKLFF. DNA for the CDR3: TGTGCCAGCAGCTTAGGCCAGGGAGCAGAAAAACTGTTTTTT.

CDR3 in DNA: TGTGCCAGCAGCCCAACGGACAACACCGGGGAGCTGTTTTTT. It is translated as CASSPTDNTGELFF. The chain carries TRBV11-3 and TRBJ2-2; D is unresolved. In germline, CDR1 is SGHNT, CDR2 YENEEA. This CDR3 region has 14 residues. V was trimmed by 5 bases and J by 2 bases, leaving 9 bases between them.

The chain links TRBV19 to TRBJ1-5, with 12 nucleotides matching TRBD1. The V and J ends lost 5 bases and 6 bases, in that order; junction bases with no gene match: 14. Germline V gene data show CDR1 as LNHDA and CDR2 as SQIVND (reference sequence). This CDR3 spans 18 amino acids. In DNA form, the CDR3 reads TGTGCCAGTAGTGGGGGACAGGGGGCGATTCAGGCGGGTCAGCCCCAGCATTTT. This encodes CASSGGQGAIQAGQPQHF.

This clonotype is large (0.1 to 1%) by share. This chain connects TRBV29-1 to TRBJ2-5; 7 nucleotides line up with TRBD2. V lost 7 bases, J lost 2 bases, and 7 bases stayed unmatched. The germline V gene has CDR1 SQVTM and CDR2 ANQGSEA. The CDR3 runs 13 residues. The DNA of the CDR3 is TGCAGCGCACTCACGGGAGGACAAGAGACCCAGTACTTC. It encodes CSALTGGQETQYF.

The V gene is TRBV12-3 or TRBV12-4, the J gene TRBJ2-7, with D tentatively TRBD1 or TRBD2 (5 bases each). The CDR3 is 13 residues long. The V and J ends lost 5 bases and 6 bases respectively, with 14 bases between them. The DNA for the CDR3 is TGTGCCAGCAGTCGGGACCTCCCGGCCGAGCAGTACTTC. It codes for CASSRDLPAEQYF.

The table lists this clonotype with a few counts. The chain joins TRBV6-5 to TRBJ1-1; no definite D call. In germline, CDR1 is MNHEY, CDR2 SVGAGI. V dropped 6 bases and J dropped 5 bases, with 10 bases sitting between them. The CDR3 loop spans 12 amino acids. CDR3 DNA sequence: TGTGCCAGCAGAGGGTTGGGAACTGAAGCTTTCTTT. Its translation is CASRGLGTEAFF.

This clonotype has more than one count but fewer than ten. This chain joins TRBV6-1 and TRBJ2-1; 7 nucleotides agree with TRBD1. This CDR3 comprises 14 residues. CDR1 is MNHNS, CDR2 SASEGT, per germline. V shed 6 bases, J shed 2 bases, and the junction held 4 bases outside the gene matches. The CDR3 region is CASSRDRAYNEQFF. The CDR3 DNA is TGTGCCAGCAGCCGGGACAGAGCCTACAATGAGCAGTTCTTC.

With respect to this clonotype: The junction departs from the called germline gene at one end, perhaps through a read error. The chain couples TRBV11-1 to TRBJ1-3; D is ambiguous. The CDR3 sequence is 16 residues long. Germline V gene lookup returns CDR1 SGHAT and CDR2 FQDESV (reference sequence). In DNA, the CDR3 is TGTGCCAGCAGCTTGGAGAGGTATAGCTTTGGAAACACCAAATATTTT. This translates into CASSLERYSFGNTKYF.

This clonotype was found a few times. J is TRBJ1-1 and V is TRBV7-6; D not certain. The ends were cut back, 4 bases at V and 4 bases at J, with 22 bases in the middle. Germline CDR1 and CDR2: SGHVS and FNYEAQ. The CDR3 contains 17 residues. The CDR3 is CASSSAQAGFGSTEAFF. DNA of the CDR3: TGTGCCAGCAGCTCCGCTCAGGCCGGTTTCGGAAGCACTGAAGCTTTCTTT.

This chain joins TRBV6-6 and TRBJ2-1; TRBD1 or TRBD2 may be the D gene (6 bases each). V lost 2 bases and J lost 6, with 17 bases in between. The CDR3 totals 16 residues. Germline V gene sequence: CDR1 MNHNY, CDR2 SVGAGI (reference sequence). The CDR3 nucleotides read TGTGCCAGCAGTTACGACGGGGGCGGATACTCCAATGAGCAGTTCTTC. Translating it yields CASSYDGGGYSNEQFF.

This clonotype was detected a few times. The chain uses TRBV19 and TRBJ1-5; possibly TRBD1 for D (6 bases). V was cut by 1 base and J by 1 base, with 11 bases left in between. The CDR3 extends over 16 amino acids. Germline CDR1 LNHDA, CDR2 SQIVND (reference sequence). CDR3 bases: TGTGCCAGTAGTATAGGAGGGGGACGCAGCAATCAGCCCCAGCATTTT. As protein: CASSIGGGRSNQPQHF.

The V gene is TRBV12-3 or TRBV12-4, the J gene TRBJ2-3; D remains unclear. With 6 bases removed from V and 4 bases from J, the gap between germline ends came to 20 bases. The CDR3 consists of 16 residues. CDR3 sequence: CASSPKGILPADTQYF. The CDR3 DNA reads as TGTGCCAGCAGCCCGAAGGGCATTTTGCCTGCAGATACGCAGTATTTT.

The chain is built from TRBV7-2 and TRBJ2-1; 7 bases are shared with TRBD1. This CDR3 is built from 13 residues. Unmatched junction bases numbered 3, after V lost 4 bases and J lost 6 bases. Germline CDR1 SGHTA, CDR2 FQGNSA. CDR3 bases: TGTGCCAGCAGCTCGGGACAGCGCAATGAGCAGTTCTTC. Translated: CASSSGQRNEQFF.

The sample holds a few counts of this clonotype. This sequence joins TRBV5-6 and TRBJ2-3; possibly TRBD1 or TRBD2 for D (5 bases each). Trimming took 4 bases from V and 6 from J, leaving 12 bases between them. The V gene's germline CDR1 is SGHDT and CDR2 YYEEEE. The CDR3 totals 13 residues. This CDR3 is CASSRWGSDTQYF. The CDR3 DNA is TGTGCCAGCAGCCGGTGGGGGTCGGATACGCAGTATTTT.

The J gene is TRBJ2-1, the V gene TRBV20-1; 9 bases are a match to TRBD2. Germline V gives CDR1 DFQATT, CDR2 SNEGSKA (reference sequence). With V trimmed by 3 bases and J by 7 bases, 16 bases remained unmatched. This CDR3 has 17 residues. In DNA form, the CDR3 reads TGCAGTGCTAGTTTTCTGGGCCGGGTAGCGGGAGCGAATGAGCAGTTCTTC. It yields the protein CSASFLGRVAGANEQFF.

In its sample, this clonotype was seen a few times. CDR3 DNA sequence: TGTGCCAGCAGCTTTCCCCCGGGCGCGGCTAACTATGGCTACACCTTC. Encoded protein: CASSFPPGAANYGYTF. The chain couples TRBV7-9 to TRBJ1-2; D gene unclear. The CDR3 contains 16 residues. The germline gives CDR1 SEHNR, CDR2 FQNEAQ (reference sequence). V was shortened by 3 bases and J by 0 bases, with 14 bases between the two germline ends.

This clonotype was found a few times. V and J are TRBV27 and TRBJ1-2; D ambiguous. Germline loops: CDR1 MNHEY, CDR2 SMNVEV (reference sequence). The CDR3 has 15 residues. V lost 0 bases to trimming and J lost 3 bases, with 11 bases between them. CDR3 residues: CASSLSVSNDYGYTF. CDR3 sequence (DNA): TGTGCCAGCAGTTTATCCGTTTCAAACGACTATGGCTACACCTTC.

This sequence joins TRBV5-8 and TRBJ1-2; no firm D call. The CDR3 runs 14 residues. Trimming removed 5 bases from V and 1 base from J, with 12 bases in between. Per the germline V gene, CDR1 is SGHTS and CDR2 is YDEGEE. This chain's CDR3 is CASSPTAINYGYTF. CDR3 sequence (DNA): TGTGCCAGCAGTCCTACGGCCATTAACTATGGCTACACCTTC.

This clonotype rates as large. The CDR3 loop is CAWSSDRALKTQYF. The CDR3 DNA follows: TGTGCCTGGAGTAGTGACAGGGCATTGAAGACCCAGTACTTC. V and J are TRBV30 and TRBJ2-5, with 7 bases identical to TRBD1. V shed 2 bases and J 6 bases; nucleotides not matched to a gene: 9. The CDR3 is 14 residues long. CDR1 and CDR2 (germline): GTSNPN, SVGIG (reference sequence).

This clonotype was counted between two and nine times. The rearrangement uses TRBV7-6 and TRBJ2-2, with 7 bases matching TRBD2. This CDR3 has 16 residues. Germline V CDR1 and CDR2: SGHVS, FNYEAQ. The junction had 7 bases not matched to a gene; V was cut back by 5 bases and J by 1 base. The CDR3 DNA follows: TGTGCCAGCAGCGGAATCGGGGGGAAGAACACCGGGGAGCTGTTTTTT. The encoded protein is CASSGIGGKNTGELFF. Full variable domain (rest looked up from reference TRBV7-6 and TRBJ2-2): GAGVSQSPRYKVTKRGQDVALRCDPISGHVSLYWYRQALGQGPEFLTYFNYEAQQDKSGLPNDRFSAERPEGSISTLTIQRTEQRDSAMYRCASSGIGGKNTGELFFGEGSRLTVL.